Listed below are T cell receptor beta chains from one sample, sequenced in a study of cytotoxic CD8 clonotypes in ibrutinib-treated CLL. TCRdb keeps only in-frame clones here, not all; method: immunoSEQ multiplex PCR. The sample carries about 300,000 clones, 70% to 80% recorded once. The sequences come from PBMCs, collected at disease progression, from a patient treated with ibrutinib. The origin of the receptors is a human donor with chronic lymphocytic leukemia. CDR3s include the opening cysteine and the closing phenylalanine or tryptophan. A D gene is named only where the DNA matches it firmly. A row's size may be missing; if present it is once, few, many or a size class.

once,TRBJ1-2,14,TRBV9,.,TGTGCCAGCAGCCCATGGGACGGAAACTATGGCTACACCTTC,CASSPWDGNYGYTF
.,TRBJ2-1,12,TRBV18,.,TGTGCCAGCTCACCGTTGTACAATGAGCAGTTCTTC,CASSPLYNEQFF
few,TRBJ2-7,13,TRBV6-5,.,TGTGCCAGCAGTTACGCCGCAGGGCACGAGCAGTACTTC,CASSYAAGHEQYF
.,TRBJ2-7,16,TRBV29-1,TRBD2,TGCAGCGTTGAAGAAGCAGGACTAGCTACCCCCTACGAGCAGTACTTC,CSVEEAGLATPYEQYF
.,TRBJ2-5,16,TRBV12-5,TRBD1,TGTGCTAGTGGTTTGGGAGGACAGGGAAGACAAGAGACCCAGTACTTC,CASGLGGQGRQETQYF
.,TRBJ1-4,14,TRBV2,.,TGTGCCACCTTGCGGGCGGCAGGGGAAGAAAAACTGTTTTTT,CATLRAAGEEKLFF
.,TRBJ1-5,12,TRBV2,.,TGTGCCAGCAGTGAACCCAATCAGCCCCAGCATTTT,CASSEPNQPQHF
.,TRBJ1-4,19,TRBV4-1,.,TGCGCCAGCAGCCAAGGGGGAGGGATCCTCTTTTGGGGAGGAGAAAAACTGTTTTTT,CASSQGGGILFWGGEKLFF
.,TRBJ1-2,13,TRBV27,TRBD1,TGTGCCAGCAGTCCACGGGACAGCTATGGCTACACCTTC,CASSPRDSYGYTF
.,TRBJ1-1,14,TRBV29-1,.,TGCAGCGTTGAAAGCAGGGACTATTACACTGAAGCTTTCTTT,CSVESRDYYTEAFF
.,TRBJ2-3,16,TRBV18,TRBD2,TGTGCCAGCTCACCACTGAGCGGGGGGGCCACAGATACGCAGTATTTT,CASSPLSGGATDTQYF
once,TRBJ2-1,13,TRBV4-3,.,TGCGCCAGCAGCCAAGACGGTCTCAATGAGCAGTTCTTC,CASSQDGLNEQFF
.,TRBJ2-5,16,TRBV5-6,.,TGTGCCAGCAGCTTGGCGAAACAGGGTCGCAGGGAGACCCAGTACTTC,CASSLAKQGRRETQYF
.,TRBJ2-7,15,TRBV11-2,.,TGTGCCGTGCCGCGAGGGGACCAAGGGGCCTACGAGCAGTACTTC,CAVPRGDQGAYEQYF
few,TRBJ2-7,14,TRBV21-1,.,TGTGCCAGCAGCAAGCGCGACCGACCCTACGAGCAGTACTTC,CASSKRDRPYEQYF
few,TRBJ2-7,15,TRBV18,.,TGTGCCAGCTCGCCGACGGCATCCTTTGTTTTCGAGCAGTACTTC,CASSPTASFVFEQYF
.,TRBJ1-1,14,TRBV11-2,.,TGTGCCAGCAGCTCGGGGGGGCTCAACACTGAAGCTTTCTTT,CASSSGGLNTEAFF
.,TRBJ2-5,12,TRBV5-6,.,TGTGCCAGCAGCCCTGCTGGGGATACCCAGTACTTC,CASSPAGDTQYF
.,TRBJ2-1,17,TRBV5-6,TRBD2,TGTGCCAGCAGCTTTCTCGCGGGAGGGAGCTCCTACAATGAGCAGTTCTTC,CASSFLAGGSSYNEQFF
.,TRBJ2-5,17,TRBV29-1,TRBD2,TGCAGCGTTGAAGTCCTGGGGCCAGCGGGGAGGGAGGAGACCCAGTACTTC,CSVEVLGPAGREETQYF
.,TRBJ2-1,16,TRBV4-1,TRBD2,TGCGCCAGCAGCCAAGATAGCGGGCGAACGTACAATGAGCAGTTCTTC,CASSQDSGRTYNEQFF
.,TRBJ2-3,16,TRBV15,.,TGTGCCACCAGCAGAGTGGGCACATCAAGCACAGATACGCAGTATTTT,CATSRVGTSSTDTQYF
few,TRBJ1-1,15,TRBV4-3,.,TGCGCCAGCAGCCAAGATGCAGGAATGAACACTGAAGCTTTCTTT,CASSQDAGMNTEAFF
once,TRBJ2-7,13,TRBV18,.,TGTGCCAGCTCCCTAAAAGGACGGCACGAGCAGTACTTC,CASSLKGRHEQYF
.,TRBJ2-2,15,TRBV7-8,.,TGTGCCAGCAGCCCCTGGGTGCAGAACACCGGGGAGCTGTTTTTT,CASSPWVQNTGELFF
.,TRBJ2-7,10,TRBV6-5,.,TGTGCCAGCAGTGAAGCCCTCGACTACTTC,CASSEALDYF
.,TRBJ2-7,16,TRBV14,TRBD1,TGTGCCAGCAGCCAAGGTACCGGGACAGGGACCAACGAGCAGTACTTC,CASSQGTGTGTNEQYF
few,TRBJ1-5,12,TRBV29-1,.,TGCAGCGTTGGGGGTAGCAATCAGCCCCAGCATTTT,CSVGGSNQPQHF
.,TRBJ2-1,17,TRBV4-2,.,TGTGCCAGCAGCCAGTTCGTCGGGACGGCCGGGGACAATGAGCAGTTCTTC,CASSQFVGTAGDNEQFF
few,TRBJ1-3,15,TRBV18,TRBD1,TGTGCCAGCTCGGGGACAGGCCTCTCTGGAAACACCATATATTTT,CASSGTGLSGNTIYF
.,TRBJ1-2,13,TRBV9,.,TGTGCCAGCAGCTCCGGGACACACTATGGCTACACCTTC,CASSSGTHYGYTF
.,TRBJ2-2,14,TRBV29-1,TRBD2,TGCAGCGTTGAGTGGGAGCGGGGCACCGGGGAGCTGTTTTTT,CSVEWERGTGELFF
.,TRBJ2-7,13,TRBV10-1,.,TGCGCCAGCGGTCGGACAGAGACCTACGAGCAGTACTTC,CASGRTETYEQYF
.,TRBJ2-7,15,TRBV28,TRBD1,TGTGCCAGCAGGGAGATTTTACAGGGGTGGAACGAGCAGTACTTC,CASREILQGWNEQYF
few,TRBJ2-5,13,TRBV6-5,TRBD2,TGTGCCAGCAGAGAAACAGGGCGGGGGGCCCAGTACTTC,CASRETGRGAQYF
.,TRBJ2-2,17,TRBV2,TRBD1,TGTGCCAGCACGGGGGACCCACAGGGGGTCGGTACCGGGGAGCTGTTTTTT,CASTGDPQGVGTGELFF
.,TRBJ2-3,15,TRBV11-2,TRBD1,TGTGCCAGCAGCTTAATGCGACAGGGGTCAGATACGCAGTATTTT,CASSLMRQGSDTQYF